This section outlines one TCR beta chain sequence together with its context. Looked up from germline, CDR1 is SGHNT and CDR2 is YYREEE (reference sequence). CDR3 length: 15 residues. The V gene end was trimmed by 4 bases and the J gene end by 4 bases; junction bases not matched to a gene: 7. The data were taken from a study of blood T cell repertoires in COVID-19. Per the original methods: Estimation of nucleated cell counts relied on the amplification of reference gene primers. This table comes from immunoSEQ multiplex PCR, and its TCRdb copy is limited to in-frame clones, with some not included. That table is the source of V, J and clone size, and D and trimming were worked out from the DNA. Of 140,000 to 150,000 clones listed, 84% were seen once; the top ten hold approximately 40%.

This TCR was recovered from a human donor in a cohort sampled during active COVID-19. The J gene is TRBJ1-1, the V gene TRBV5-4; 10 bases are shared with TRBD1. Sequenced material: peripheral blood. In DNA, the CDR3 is TGTGCCAGCAGCGTCACGGGGACAGGGGTCACTGAAGCTTTCTTT. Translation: CASSVTGTGVTEAFF.